This T cell receptor beta chain was obtained from a study of CD8+ T cells in alopecia areata. Looking at the study overall: Treatment ran 6 to 18 months, with 6 months of follow-up afterward.

RNA was extracted and reverse transcribed into cDNA as the sequencing template. Clones were sequenced by immunoSEQ multiplex PCR, and TCRdb holds only the in-frame ones, with some missing. The sample has thousands of clones, about 60% seen once. CDR1 is LNHDA, CDR2 SQIVND, per germline (reference sequence). The CDR3 has 17 amino acids. The V and J ends lost 5 bases and 5 bases, in that order; junction bases with no gene match: 12. Both peripheral blood and punch biopsies of lesional scalp skin were obtained from patients who had alopecia areata. This material consisted of skin, taken at week 0. The chain employs TRBV19 and TRBJ2-5; 12 nucleotides line up with TRBD2. This sequence originates from a human donor with alopecia areata. The CDR3 sequence is CASSLISGLAGTETQYF. The CDR3 region has the DNA TGTGCCAGTAGTCTAATCTCTGGACTAGCGGGAACGGAGACCCAGTACTTC.